A selection of T cell receptor beta chains follows, all from one sample in a study of shared clonotypes between healthy human individuals. Data came from immunoSEQ multiplex PCR; TCRdb stores just in-frame clones and leaves some out. In the table there are 2 million or so clones, roughly 95% of which are singletons. Sequencing used naive CD4+ T cells sorted from blood. The receptors come from a young man in good health. Both conserved end residues are part of each CDR3. D genes are given only for firm matches. Some rows mark clone size as missing; the rest say once, few, many or name a class of expanded clone.

j_gene | abundance | d_gene | v_gene | CDR3nt | CDR3aa
TRBJ2-2 | NA | TRBD2 | TRBV4-1 | TGCGCCAGCAGCCAAGGCCAACTAGCGAACGGGGAGCTGTTTTTT | CASSQGQLANGELFF
TRBJ2-3 | NA | TRBD1 | TRBV10-3 | TGTGCCATCAGTGAGTCGACAGGGGCGGATACGCAGTATTTT | CAISESTGADTQYF
TRBJ2-2 | NA | TRBD1 | TRBV5-1 | TGCGCCAGCAGCTTGGTTCAGGGGGCAAACACCGGGGAGCTGTTTTTT | CASSLVQGANTGELFF
TRBJ1-2 | NA | NA | TRBV10-3 | TGTGCCATCACCACTAACTATGGCTACACCTTC | CAITTNYGYTF
TRBJ2-1 | NA | NA | TRBV2 | TGTGCCAGCAGCGACCTGTACAATGAGCAGTTCTTC | CASSDLYNEQFF
TRBJ2-5 | NA | NA | TRBV7-2 | TGTGCCAGCAGCGGAAAAGGACAGTGGCAAGAGACCCAGTACTTC | CASSGKGQWQETQYF
TRBJ2-4 | NA | NA | TRBV7-2 | TGTGCCAGCAGGCAGGAAAACATTCAGTACTTC | CASRQENIQYF
TRBJ2-5 | once | TRBD1 | TRBV9 | TGTGCCAGCAGCGTTTCAGGGGGCGAGACCCAGTACTTC | CASSVSGGETQYF
TRBJ1-1 | NA | TRBD1 | TRBV18 | TGTGCCAGCTCACTAGCCCTGACAGGGACCCTAGGGGCTTTCTTT | CASSLALTGTLGAFF
TRBJ2-2 | NA | NA | TRBV7-6 | TGTGCCAGCAGCTTAGAATGGGGTGCCACCGGGGAGCTGTTTTTT | CASSLEWGATGELFF
TRBJ2-1 | NA | TRBD2 | TRBV10-3 | TGTGCCATCAGTGGATCCGGACTAGCGGGGGGGAGCTCCTACAATGAGCAGTTCTTC | CAISGSGLAGGSSYNEQFF
TRBJ2-3 | NA | NA | TRBV7-2 | TGTGCCAGCAGCTTAGAATCGGGGCCAGGTGATACGCAGTATTTT | CASSLESGPGDTQYF
TRBJ2-3 | NA | TRBD2 | TRBV4-3 | TGCGCCAGCAGCCAACACATAGCGGGAGCGGGCGATACGCAGTATTTT | CASSQHIAGAGDTQYF
TRBJ1-2 | NA | NA | TRBV6-5 | TGTGCCAGCAGTTACTCCGGCAGGGCGGGGTATGGCTACACCTTC | CASSYSGRAGYGYTF
TRBJ2-5 | NA | NA | TRBV10-3 | TGTGCCATCAACGAAGGCGGGGACCAAGAGACCCAGTACTTC | CAINEGGDQETQYF
TRBJ2-5 | NA | NA | TRBV30 | TGTGCCTGGTCAGAAAGCCCGAGGCAGTACTTC | CAWSESPRQYF
TRBJ1-1 | once | NA | TRBV5-1 | TGCGCCAGCAGCTTGGTCCCTCAAGGGGGCACTGAAGCTTTCTTT | CASSLVPQGGTEAFF
TRBJ2-3 | NA | NA | TRBV28 | TGTGCCAGCAGTGGGAGCACAGATACGCAGTATTTT | CASSGSTDTQYF
TRBJ1-2 | NA | NA | TRBV25-1 | TGTGCCAGCAGTGCTGGGCAGGGCTATGGCTACACCTTC | CASSAGQGYGYTF
TRBJ2-3 | NA | TRBD1 | TRBV2 | TGTGCCAGCTCGGGACAGGGAGCAGATACGCAGTATTTT | CASSGQGADTQYF
TRBJ1-2 | NA | TRBD1 | TRBV5-6 | TGTGCCAGCAGCTTGCGGGACAGCGGAGACTATGGCTACACCTTC | CASSLRDSGDYGYTF
TRBJ2-5 | NA | TRBD1 | TRBV6-1 | TGTGCTTTCCGGGACAGGGGGCAGGAGACCCAGTACTTC | CAFRDRGQETQYF
TRBJ2-5 | once | NA | TRBV7-9 | TGTGCCAGCACCCAGGGTTGGACTACCATGGAGACCCAGTACTTC | CASTQGWTTMETQYF
TRBJ2-1 | NA | NA | TRBV6-4 | TGTGCCAGCAGTGAAGCAAGGCTCCCGGGGCAGTTCTTC | CASSEARLPGQFF
TRBJ1-5 | NA | TRBD1 | TRBV6-7 | TGTGCCAGCAGTGGGGACAGGGGGTATGAGAGCAATCAGCCCCAGCATTTT | CASSGDRGYESNQPQHF
TRBJ2-5 | NA | NA | TRBV11-2 | TGTGCCAGCAGCCAAGATTGGGTGACAGCACTCCAAGAGACCCAGTACTTC | CASSQDWVTALQETQYF
TRBJ1-4 | NA | TRBD1 | TRBV4-1 | TGCGCCAGCAGCCAATCCCTAACAGGGGCGTTATATGAAAAACTGTTTTTT | CASSQSLTGALYEKLFF
TRBJ2-7 | NA | NA | TRBV6-5 | TGTGCCAGCAGTTACTCGTCGATAGCCAGCGAGCAGTACTTC | CASSYSSIASEQYF
TRBJ2-3 | NA | TRBD2 | TRBV9 | TGTGCCAGCAGCGTTCTGGGACTAGCGGGGGCCGAGGCTGATACGCAGTATTTT | CASSVLGLAGAEADTQYF
TRBJ1-1 | NA | TRBD1 | TRBV4-1 | TGCGCCAGCAGCCCGGCAGGGGGCAAGACCGCGAACACTGAAGCTTTCTTT | CASSPAGGKTANTEAFF
TRBJ1-2 | NA | NA | TRBV6-6 | TGTGCCAGCAGTTACTCGGCAGCCGGGGGCTACACCTTC | CASSYSAAGGYTF
TRBJ2-5 | NA | NA | TRBV5-1 | TGCGCCAGCAGCTTTGGGGGTCTACCCGAAGAGACCCAGTACTTC | CASSFGGLPEETQYF
TRBJ2-7 | NA | NA | TRBV5-8 | TGTGCCAGCAGGAGCCGAACGGGACGGCCCAAGAACACCTACGAGCAGTACTTC | CASRSRTGRPKNTYEQYF
TRBJ1-1 | once | NA | TRBV2 | TGTGCCAGCAGTGAAGCCCCGGTTTTGAACACTGAAGCTTTCTTT | CASSEAPVLNTEAFF
TRBJ1-5 | NA | NA | TRBV7-6 | TGTGCCAGCAGCTTCCAGGAGAATCAGCCCCAGCATTTT | CASSFQENQPQHF
TRBJ2-1 | NA | NA | TRBV7-2 | TGTGCCAGCAGCTTAAGGGGACCACCGGGAAATGAGCAGTTCTTC | CASSLRGPPGNEQFF
TRBJ2-2 | NA | NA | TRBV5-5 | TGTGCCAGCGGCAGAACAGGGAGTCACACCGGGGAGCTGTTTTTT | CASGRTGSHTGELFF
TRBJ2-5 | NA | NA | TRBV14 | TGTGCCAGCAGCCAAGAGGCAGGCCTATGGGAGACCCAGTACTTC | CASSQEAGLWETQYF
TRBJ2-3 | NA | TRBD2 | TRBV10-2 | TGCGCCAGCAGTGAGGTGGAAGCGGGAGCGTTAGGTAGCACAGATACGCAGTATTTT | CASSEVEAGALGSTDTQYF
TRBJ1-1 | NA | NA | TRBV5-1 | TGCGCCAGCAGCCCGTGGGGTGGCACTGAAGCTTTCTTT | CASSPWGGTEAFF
TRBJ1-3 | NA | NA | TRBV19 | TGTGCCAGTAGTATTGGCTCTGGAAACACCATATATTTT | CASSIGSGNTIYF
TRBJ2-7 | NA | TRBD2 | TRBV11-2 | TGTGCCAGCAGCTTACATCGGACTAGCGGGAGCTCCTACGAGCAGTACTTC | CASSLHRTSGSSYEQYF
TRBJ1-1 | NA | TRBD1 | TRBV7-2 | TGTGCCAGCAGCTCCCGGACAGGTTGGGACACTGAAGCTTTCTTT | CASSSRTGWDTEAFF
TRBJ2-1 | NA | TRBD2 | TRBV6-1 | TGTGCCAGCAGTGAACGGGCGGGAGGAGCTTGGAATGAGCAGTTCTTC | CASSERAGGAWNEQFF
TRBJ2-7 | NA | TRBD2 | TRBV7-8 | TGTGCCAGCAGCCCCCTTCCGGGAGGGCCCTACGAGCAGTACTTC | CASSPLPGGPYEQYF
TRBJ2-3 | NA | NA | TRBV27 | TGTGCCAGCAGTTTATTAAACAGGGGCACAGATACGCAGTATTTT | CASSLLNRGTDTQYF
TRBJ1-6 | NA | NA | TRBV2 | TGTGCCAGCAGTGAAGCAGGTGTGGTCTACTCACCCCTCCACTTT | CASSEAGVVYSPLHF
TRBJ2-2 | NA | NA | TRBV19 | TGTGCCAGTAGCAAAATACAGGAGGACACCGGGGAGCTGTTTTTT | CASSKIQEDTGELFF
TRBJ1-1 | once | TRBD1 | TRBV11-2 | TGTGCCAGCAGCCTTACCGTGGAGGACAGGGTGGACTTGGCGGCTTTCTTT | CASSLTVEDRVDLAAFF
TRBJ1-2 | NA | TRBD1 | TRBV5-4 | TGTGCCAGCAGCGCCATGGGACAGGGGCCATTGCATGGCTACACCTTC | CASSAMGQGPLHGYTF
TRBJ1-5 | once | NA | TRBV6-1 | TGTGCCAGCAGGCCAGGGCCTACAGGTCAGCCCCAGCATTTT | CASRPGPTGQPQHF
TRBJ1-6 | NA | NA | TRBV10-3 | TGTGCCATCAGTGAGAGATCTACAGGGAATTCACCCCTCCACTTT | CAISERSTGNSPLHF
TRBJ1-1 | NA | NA | TRBV5-1 | TGCGCCAGCAGCTTGTCGGGCAAGAACACTGAAGCTTTCTTT | CASSLSGKNTEAFF